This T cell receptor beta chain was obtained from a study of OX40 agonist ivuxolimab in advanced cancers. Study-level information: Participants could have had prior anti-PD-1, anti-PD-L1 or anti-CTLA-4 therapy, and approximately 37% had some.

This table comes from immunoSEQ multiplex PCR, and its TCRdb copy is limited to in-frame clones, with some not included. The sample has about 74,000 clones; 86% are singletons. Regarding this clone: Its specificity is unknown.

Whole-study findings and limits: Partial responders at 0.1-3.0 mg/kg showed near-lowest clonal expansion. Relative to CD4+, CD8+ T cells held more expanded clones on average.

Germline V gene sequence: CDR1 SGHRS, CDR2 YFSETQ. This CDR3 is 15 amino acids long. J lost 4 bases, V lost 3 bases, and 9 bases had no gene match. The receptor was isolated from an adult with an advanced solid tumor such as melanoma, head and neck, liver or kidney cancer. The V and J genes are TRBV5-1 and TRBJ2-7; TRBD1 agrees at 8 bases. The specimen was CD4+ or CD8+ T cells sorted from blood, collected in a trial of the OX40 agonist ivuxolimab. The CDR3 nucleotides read TGCGCCAGCAGCTCACAAGGGACAGGAGTATACGAGCAGTACTTC. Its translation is CASSSQGTGVYEQYF.